A single TCR beta chain is shown here with its context. Its antigen remains unknown. Trimming pared 0 bases from V and 7 bases from J, leaving 7 bases between. This CDR3 has 13 residues. Germline V gene sequence: CDR1 SGDLS, CDR2 YYNGEE. This sample is drawn from a study of STAT5B mutations in CD4+ large granular lymphocyte leukemia. General study points: 8/27 top patient clones versus 2/35 control clones were TRBV06-family. Data were not HLA-matched across samples.

Original handling: Productive clonotypes were detectable down to 2.59 x 10-5 frequency. Repertoires were generated with immunoSEQ multiplex PCR, while TCRdb's copy carries only in-frame clones and drops some. That table is the source of V, J and clone size, and D and trimming were worked out from the DNA. The sample lists approximately 32,000 clones, approximately 88% occurring once. V and J are TRBV9 and TRBJ1-4, with D unclear. The sequenced material came from CD4+ T cells from blood buffy coats. This receptor was taken from a human donor in good health. CDR3 in amino acids: CASSVGNTEKLFF. Here the CDR3 DNA reads TGTGCCAGCAGCGTAGGTAACACTGAAAAACTGTTTTTT.